This TCR beta chain was recovered during a study of shared clonotypes between healthy human individuals. TCRdb's table, derived via immunoSEQ multiplex PCR, lists solely in-frame clones and lacks some. This table holds about 2.1 million clones, around 95% found once. CD45RO negativity and positive selection for CCR7 defined naive CD8 cells, a population that excluded terminally differentiated effector memory CD45RA+ cells. CDR1 is LGHNA, CDR2 YSLEER, per germline. The V gene end was trimmed by 7 bases and the J gene end by 2 bases; junction bases not matched to a gene: 7. CDR3 length: 15 residues. The chain is built from TRBV4-3 and TRBJ2-3; 9 bases agree with TRBD2. The receptor was derived from a young man in good health. Some clones in this sample may be carry-over from other donors' samples. Sequencing was carried out using naive CD8+ T cells from PBMCs. The CDR3 region is CASTQLAGPTDTQYF. DNA of the CDR3: TGCGCCAGCACTCAGCTAGCGGGGCCCACAGATACGCAGTATTTT.